This T cell receptor (beta chain) was identified in a study of control samples from healthy donors and cancer patients. The germline CDR1 and CDR2 sequences are SEHNR and FQNEAQ (reference sequence). This CDR3 region has 14 residues. Trimming removed 3 bases from V and 3 bases from J, with 8 bases in between. Sequencing was performed with immunoSEQ multiplex PCR; in TCRdb, only in-frame clones are kept and a portion is missing. Among some 70,000 clones listed, over 80% were seen once. The sample comprised blood. The receptor was isolated from a man between 60 and 70 years old in good health. V is TRBV7-9 and J is TRBJ2-2, with a tentative D call TRBD2 (6 bases). The CDR3 loop reads CASSFWRDTGELFF. The DNA for the CDR3 is TGTGCCAGCAGCTTTTGGAGGGACACCGGGGAGCTGTTTTTT.